What follows are 30 T cell receptor beta chains derived from one specimen sequenced in a study of cytomegalovirus exposure and HLA in healthy donors. PCR was performed using 60 Vbeta and 13 Jbeta primers. TCRdb's copy holds only in-frame clones and misses some; the assay was immunoSEQ multiplex PCR. The table lists 160,000 or so clones, about 85% of them singletons. What was sequenced was PBMCs. Receptors originate from a man younger than 35 in good health and CMV-seronegative.

The rearrangement uses TRBV15 and TRBJ2-2; D is possibly TRBD1 (6 bases). The germline CDR1 and CDR2 sequences are LNHNV and YYDKDF (reference sequence). The germline V and J ends were trimmed by 4 bases and 5 bases, with 17 bases remaining between them. This CDR3 region has 16 residues. The CDR3 DNA follows: TGTGCCACCAGCATCTCCGGGACAACTCCGACCGGGGAGCTGTTTTTT. Translating gives CATSISGTTPTGELFF.

This sequence joins TRBV27 and TRBJ2-5; D is perhaps TRBD2 (5 bases). Trimming took 5 bases from V and 7 from J, leaving 11 bases between them. Germline CDR1 reads MNHEY; CDR2 reads SMNVEV (reference sequence). The CDR3 consists of 12 residues. The CDR3: CASSPLRGTQYF. CDR3 DNA sequence: TGTGCCAGCAGTCCCCTCCGGGGGACCCAGTACTTC.

The chain carries TRBV18 and TRBJ2-1, with D maybe TRBD1 (6 bases). CDR3 length: 13 residues. Trimming removed 4 bases at V and 6 bases at J, with 10 bases between. The germline V gene has CDR1 KGHSH and CDR2 LQKENI. CDR3 loop: CASSRQGSNEQFF. For the CDR3, the DNA is TGTGCCAGCTCACGTCAGGGGAGCAATGAGCAGTTCTTC.

This rearrangement joins TRBV9 to TRBJ1-1, with D perhaps TRBD1 (6 bases). Germline V gives CDR1 SGDLS, CDR2 YYNGEE. The V end lost 2 bases, the J end lost 0 bases, and 8 bases lay between the germline ends. The CDR3 covers 14 residues. CDR3 DNA: TGTGCCAGCAGCGTTACAGGGATGAACACTGAAGCTTTCTTT. Protein: CASSVTGMNTEAFF.

The chain uses TRBV6-6 and TRBJ2-7; 7 nucleotides align to TRBD1. CDR3 length equals 14 residues. Germline V lookup: CDR1 MNHNY, CDR2 SVGAGI (reference sequence). J gave up 5 bases and V 2 bases, and 6 bases lay outside the gene matches. The CDR3 is CASSYRDRANEQYF. The DNA of the CDR3 is TGTGCCAGCAGTTACCGCGACAGGGCCAACGAGCAGTACTTC.

In its sample, this clone was seen a few times. V gene TRBV9 combines with J gene TRBJ2-2; 7 nucleotides match TRBD2. Germline trimming cut 0 bases from V and 6 bases from J; bases unmatched to any gene: 5. The CDR3 consists of 15 residues. From germline, CDR1 is SGDLS and CDR2 YYNGEE. Here the CDR3 reads CASSVEWTSAGELFF. The CDR3, as DNA: TGTGCCAGCAGCGTAGAATGGACTAGTGCCGGGGAGCTGTTTTTT. The full variable domain, completed using reference TRBV9 and TRBJ2-2, is DSGVTQTPKHLITATGQRVTLRCSPRSGDLSVYWYQQSLDQGLQFLIQYYNGEERAKGNILERFSAQQFPDLHSELNLSSLELGDSALYFCASSVEWTSAGELFFGEGSRLTVL.

This sequence joins TRBV2 and TRBJ2-7; 7 positions match TRBD1. In germline, CDR1 is SNHLY, CDR2 FYNNEI. The CDR3 loop spans 12 amino acids. J was trimmed by 0 bases and V by 9 bases; bases with no gene match: 2. The CDR3 region is CARGTASYEQYF. As DNA, the CDR3 is TGTGCCAGAGGGACAGCCTCCTACGAGCAGTACTTC.

The rearrangement links TRBV28 to TRBJ1-1; 7 positions agree with TRBD1. Germline V lookup: CDR1 MDHEN, CDR2 SYDVKM. V gave up 6 bases and J gave up 8 bases; unmatched junction bases: 9. This CDR3 spans 13 amino acids. The CDR3 reads CASSQSQGDEAFF. The CDR3 DNA reads as TGTGCCAGCAGCCAATCCCAGGGGGACGAAGCTTTCTTT.

This chain connects TRBV2 to TRBJ2-7; 9 nucleotides match TRBD2. Germline trimming cut 7 bases from V and 2 bases from J; bases unmatched to any gene: 12. Per the germline V gene, CDR1 is SNHLY and CDR2 is FYNNEI. The CDR3 spans 16 residues. The CDR3 sequence: CASTGILAGSAYEQYF. CDR3 in DNA: TGTGCCAGCACGGGGATCCTAGCGGGATCGGCCTACGAGCAGTACTTC.

In its sample, this clone was seen a few times. This chain links TRBV5-1 with TRBJ2-3; 7 bases line up with TRBD1. Germline V gives CDR1 SGHRS, CDR2 YFSETQ. This CDR3 contains 14 residues. J gave up 6 bases and V 1 base, and 5 bases lay outside the gene matches. CDR3: CASSLYRGSDTQYF. CDR3 coding DNA: TGCGCCAGCAGCTTGTACAGGGGAAGTGATACGCAGTATTTT.

The rearrangement links TRBV19 to TRBJ2-7; D perhaps matches TRBD1 (6 bases). The CDR3 has 14 residues. The germline V gene has CDR1 LNHDA and CDR2 SQIVND (reference sequence). Trimming left V 4 bases short and J 3 bases short, with 13 bases between. For the CDR3, the DNA is TGTGCCAGTAGTAGAACCGGGACAAACTACGAGCAGTACTTC. It is translated as CASSRTGTNYEQYF.

This clone was recorded a few times. This chain uses TRBV19 with TRBJ1-1; the D gene is possibly TRBD1 (5 bases). Germline assignment: CDR1 LNHDA and CDR2 SQIVND (reference sequence). The length of the CDR3 is 14 residues. Trimming left V 9 bases short and J 4 bases short, with 18 bases between. The DNA for the CDR3 is TGTGCCAGCACCCCTCCAGGGATCGGCACTGAAGCTTTCTTT. Its protein product is CASTPPGIGTEAFF.

The rearrangement links TRBV2 to TRBJ1-1, with unresolved D. Germline lookup yields CDR1 SNHLY and CDR2 FYNNEI. V lost 0 bases, J lost 8 bases, and 10 bases lay in between. This CDR3 has 13 residues. CDR3 amino acids: CASSEAGSSEAFF. In nucleotides, the CDR3 is TGTGCCAGCAGTGAAGCGGGGAGTAGCGAAGCTTTCTTT.

The chain carries TRBV11-3 and TRBJ2-5, with D perhaps TRBD2 (6 bases). Trimming removed 5 bases from V and 1 base from J, with 8 bases in between. This CDR3 spans 13 amino acids. CDR1 is SGHNT, CDR2 YENEEA, per germline. The CDR3 DNA reads TGTGCCAGCAGCCGGAGGGGCCAAGAGACCCAGTACTTC. It codes for CASSRRGQETQYF.

This clone was picked up a small number of times. This rearrangement joins TRBV28 to TRBJ2-7, with 7 bases matching TRBD1. CDR3 size: 14 residues. Unmatched junction bases numbered 10, after V lost 5 bases and J lost 6 bases. Germline V gene lookup returns CDR1 MDHEN and CDR2 SYDVKM. CDR3 loop: CASSSRGHPGEQYF. Written as DNA, the CDR3 is TGTGCCAGCAGTAGTAGGGGGCACCCGGGCGAGCAGTACTTC.

The chain recombines TRBV7-3 with TRBJ2-2, with 10 bases that match TRBD2. The CDR3 runs 14 residues. Germline lookup yields CDR1 SGHTA and CDR2 FQGTGA. Losses at the gene ends were 5 bases for V and 6 bases for J; bases not matched to a gene: 3. The CDR3 DNA is TGTGCCAGCAGCCCTGGGACTAGCGCCGGGGAGCTGTTTTTT. This encodes CASSPGTSAGELFF.

CDR3: CASGFTFDRRRTNYGYTF. In nucleotides, the CDR3 is TGTGCTAGTGGTTTCACCTTCGACAGGAGAAGAACCAACTATGGCTACACCTTC. The chain is built from TRBV12-5 and TRBJ1-2; possibly TRBD1 for D (6 bases). Germline CDR1 LGHNT, CDR2 FRNRAP. Trimming removed 3 bases at V and 2 bases at J, with 22 bases between. The length of the CDR3 is 18 residues.

The rearrangement uses TRBV4-1 and TRBJ2-7, with D possibly TRBD1 on 5 matching bases. CDR3 size: 16 residues. Trimming shortened V by 3 bases and J by 0 bases, and 15 bases separated the two germline ends. CDR1 and CDR2 (germline): MGHRA, YSYEKL. CDR3 nucleotide sequence: TGCGCCAGCAGCCAGAATTTGGACACGAGCTCCTACGAGCAGTACTTC. Protein product: CASSQNLDTSSYEQYF.

The sample holds one count of this clone. This chain connects TRBV5-1 to TRBJ2-5; 7 bases map to TRBD1. The J call may be incorrect, as the DNA end agrees better with TRBJ2-7. The CDR3 covers 14 residues. Germline-derived CDR1 and CDR2 are SGHRS and YFSETQ. In DNA form, the CDR3 reads TGCGCCAGCAGCTTGGAGGGGGCGCCCTACGAGCAGTACTTC. Translated: CASSLEGAPYEQYF.

This clone came up once. This chain joins TRBV4-1 and TRBJ2-2; 7 bases agree with TRBD1. Germline V lookup: CDR1 MGHRA, CDR2 YSYEKL. The V gene end was trimmed by 5 bases and the J gene end by 7 bases; junction bases not matched to a gene: 10. The CDR3 totals 15 residues. The CDR3 DNA reads as TGCGCCAGCAGCGACGGCAGGGGGACGATCGGGGAGCTGTTTTTT. The encoded protein is CASSDGRGTIGELFF.

V is TRBV30 and J is TRBJ2-3, with 7 bases that match TRBD2. Per the germline V gene, CDR1 is GTSNPN and CDR2 is SVGIG (reference sequence). The CDR3 runs 15 residues. Trimming removed 2 bases from V and 6 bases from J; junction bases left unmatched: 11. As DNA, the CDR3 is TGTGCCTGGAGTTTGACGGGAGGTGTTAGGGATACGCAGTATTTT. This sequence encodes CAWSLTGGVRDTQYF.

V usage is TRBV27 and J usage is TRBJ2-1; no reliable D call. Between the trimmed V and J ends, which lost 3 bases and 6 bases, there was a span of 9 bases. The germline CDR1 and CDR2 sequences are MNHEY and SMNVEV (reference sequence). The length of the CDR3 is 13 residues. CDR3 DNA: TGTGCCAGCAGTTTGGGCTTTGCCAATGAGCAGTTCTTC. This gives the protein CASSLGFANEQFF.

The chain uses TRBV9 and TRBJ2-2, with TRBD2 matching over 8 bases. CDR1 is SGDLS and CDR2 is YYNGEE in the germline V gene. This CDR3 contains 17 residues. The V and J ends lost 4 bases and 5 bases, in that order; junction bases with no gene match: 13. CDR3 nucleotides: TGTGCCAGCAGCCCAGCCAGCGGGAGTTTTATAACCGGGGAGCTGTTTTTT. Translating gives CASSPASGSFITGELFF.

The count of this clone is one. The V and J genes are TRBV10-1 and TRBJ2-7; no reliable D call. Germline CDR1 WNHNN, CDR2 SYGVQD (reference sequence). Trimming removed 8 bases at V and 3 bases at J, with 23 bases between. This CDR3 region has 16 residues. CDR3: CASPELGRPGNYEQYF. The CDR3 nucleotides are TGCGCCAGCCCCGAGCTCGGCAGGCCAGGAAACTACGAGCAGTACTTC.

Note on this clone: The junction shows a germline mismatch at one end, possibly a read error. J is TRBJ2-1 and V is TRBV7-7; possibly TRBD2 for D (6 bases). The CDR3 extends over 16 amino acids. CDR1 is SSHAT, CDR2 FNYEAQ, per germline (reference sequence). This chain's CDR3 is CASSLAGTPSYNEQFF. CDR3 bases: TGTGCTAGCAGCTTAGCTGGGACTCCATCCTACAATGAGCAGTTCTTC.

The chain employs TRBV9 and TRBJ2-6; D is possibly TRBD1 (6 bases). CDR1 is SGDLS and CDR2 is YYNGEE in the germline V gene. CDR3 length: 18 residues. The germline V and J ends were trimmed by 3 bases and 0 bases, with 16 bases remaining between them. The CDR3 protein is CASSGFWGQSSGANVLTF. The CDR3 DNA follows: TGTGCCAGCAGCGGGTTCTGGGGACAAAGCTCTGGGGCCAACGTCCTGACTTTC. The whole variable domain, remainder taken from reference TRBV9 and TRBJ2-6, is DSGVTQTPKHLITATGQRVTLRCSPRSGDLSVYWYQQSLDQGLQFLIQYYNGEERAKGNILERFSAQQFPDLHSELNLSSLELGDSALYFCASSGFWGQSSGANVLTFGAGSRLTVL.

This chain uses TRBV27 with TRBJ1-4; possibly TRBD1 for D (5 bases). Between the trimmed V and J ends, which lost 4 bases and 0 bases, there was a span of 6 bases. CDR3 length: 14 amino acids. Germline CDR1 reads MNHEY; CDR2 reads SMNVEV (reference sequence). CDR3 protein: CASSWGSTNEKLFF. The CDR3 DNA is TGTGCCAGCAGTTGGGGCTCAACTAATGAAAAACTGTTTTTT.

This clone was counted a few times. The chain couples TRBV5-4 to TRBJ2-3; 8 nucleotides match TRBD2. The germline V gene has CDR1 SGHNT and CDR2 YYREEE (reference sequence). Unmatched junction bases numbered 7, after V lost 1 base and J lost 0 bases. The CDR3 has 17 residues. The CDR3 region is CASSLPGGYASTDTQYF. DNA of the CDR3: TGTGCCAGCAGCTTGCCGGGGGGGTACGCTAGCACAGATACGCAGTATTTT.

As DNA, the CDR3 is TGTGCCAGCAGCTTACTGTCGGCGGGGCCGGAGACCCAGTACTTC. It encodes CASSLLSAGPETQYF. This sequence joins TRBV7-8 and TRBJ2-5; D might be TRBD2 (6 bases). This CDR3 spans 15 amino acids. V was cut by 2 bases and J by 5 bases, with 15 bases left in between. Germline CDR1 is SGHVS and CDR2 is FQNEAQ.

The chain uses TRBV27 and TRBJ1-4, with 9 bases lining up with TRBD1. CDR3 length: 15 residues. CDR1 is MNHEY, CDR2 SMNVEV, per germline (reference sequence). Trimming took 5 bases from V and 6 from J; bases not matched to a gene: 7. The CDR3 DNA follows: TGTGCCAGCAGTCATAACAGGGGGCTGGATGAAAAACTGTTTTTT. It translates to CASSHNRGLDEKLFF.